These 21 T cell receptor beta chains originate from one sample sequenced in a study of blood T cell repertoires in COVID-19. Assay used: immunoSEQ multiplex PCR; TCRdb lists only in-frame clones, some missing. Of about 150,000 clones in the sample, roughly 83% were seen once. The sample was peripheral blood. All receptors come from a woman aged 60-75 years with acute or convalescent COVID-19.

The chain joins TRBV5-8 to TRBJ2-5; the D is unclear. The CDR3 spans 13 residues. V was pared by 0 bases and J by 7 bases, with 10 bases between. The germline V gene has CDR1 SGHTS and CDR2 YDEGEE. Here the CDR3 DNA reads TGTGCCAGCAGCTTGGGGGCTAAAAGGACCCAGTACTTC. This codes for CASSLGAKRTQYF.

The chain couples TRBV29-1 to TRBJ1-2; the match to TRBD1 covers 10 bases. The V segment lost 6 bases and the J segment 5 bases; nucleotides outside the gene matches: 6. Germline-derived CDR1 and CDR2 are SQVTM and ANQGSEA. This CDR3 region has 13 residues. CDR3 in DNA: TGCAGCGTCACCTGGGGACAGGGGTATGGCTACACCTTC. Translated: CSVTWGQGYGYTF.

This clone was found a few times. The rearrangement joins TRBV5-1 to TRBJ1-2; D perhaps matches TRBD1 (6 bases). V gave up 2 bases and J gave up 4 bases, with 15 bases separating them. The germline V gene has CDR1 SGHRS and CDR2 YFSETQ. The CDR3 spans 15 residues. The CDR3: CASSLMDSALYGYTF. CDR3 in DNA: TGCGCCAGCAGCTTAATGGACAGTGCCCTCTATGGCTACACCTTC.

This clone was found once. This chain links TRBV5-1 with TRBJ2-2, with D maybe TRBD1 (5 bases). Germline V gene lookup returns CDR1 SGHRS and CDR2 YFSETQ. The CDR3 is 15 amino acids. The germline V and J ends were trimmed by 0 bases and 4 bases, with 10 bases remaining between them. The CDR3: CASSLVRGSTGELFF. CDR3 DNA: TGCGCCAGCAGCTTGGTTAGGGGTAGCACCGGGGAGCTGTTTTTT.

The chain is built from TRBV6-5 and TRBJ1-1; possibly TRBD1 for D (6 bases). V lost 6 bases and J lost 5, with 16 bases in between. The CDR3 runs 14 residues. The germline CDR1 and CDR2 sequences are MNHEY and SVGAGI. The CDR3 reads CASRDSDSWTEAFF. DNA for the CDR3: TGTGCCAGCAGAGACTCGGACAGCTGGACTGAAGCTTTCTTT.

V gene TRBV11-2 combines with J gene TRBJ2-7; D may be TRBD2 (6 bases). The CDR3 covers 15 residues. Per germline, CDR1 SGHAT and CDR2 FQNNGV. The V and J ends lost 1 base and 2 bases respectively, with 12 bases between them. Here the CDR3 DNA reads TGTGCCAGCAGCTTAGGCGGGGCGCTTCCCTACGAGCAGTACGTC. Residues: CASSLGGALPYEQYV.

The rearrangement uses TRBV2 and TRBJ1-2, with D perhaps matching TRBD1 (5 bases). CDR1 SNHLY and CDR2 FYNNEI come from the germline V gene. The CDR3 loop spans 14 amino acids. Deletions cut 9 bases from V and 6 bases from J, with 20 bases between. In nucleotides, the CDR3 is TGTGCCAGTCCAAGTCAGGGCCTCATTAATGGCTACACCTTC. The encoded protein is CASPSQGLINGYTF.

V gene TRBV5-1 combines with J gene TRBJ1-1; possible D gene TRBD1, 6 bases. Germline values: CDR1 SGHRS, CDR2 YFSETQ. The CDR3 consists of 13 residues. Trimming left V 4 bases short and J 6 bases short, with 13 bases between. Here the CDR3 reads CASSRDILPEAFF. CDR3 in DNA: TGCGCCAGCAGCCGGGACATCCTCCCTGAAGCTTTCTTT. The complete variable domain, with remaining parts taken from reference TRBV5-1 and TRBJ1-1, reads KAGVTQTPRYLIKTRGQQVTLSCSPISGHRSVSWYQQTPGQGLQFLFEYFSETQRNKGNFPGRFSGRQFSNSRSEMNVSTLELGDSALYLCASSRDILPEAFFGQGTRLTVV.

The chain is built from TRBV2 and TRBJ1-6; D is undetermined. The germline V gene has CDR1 SNHLY and CDR2 FYNNEI. CDR3 length: 14 residues. Trimming took 3 bases from V and 0 from J, leaving 3 bases between them. CDR3 in DNA: TGTGCCAGCAGTGATAGCTCCTATAATTCACCCCTCCACTTT. Amino acid sequence: CASSDSSYNSPLHF.

The genes are TRBV6-5 and TRBJ1-2, with TRBD1 identical over 8 bases. The CDR3 loop spans 15 amino acids. V lost 1 base and J lost 5; bases outside the gene matches: 6. Germline V CDR1 and CDR2: MNHEY, SVGAGI. The CDR3 here is CASSYWAGGRYGYTF. CDR3 nucleotides: TGTGCCAGCAGTTACTGGGCAGGGGGCCGGTATGGCTACACCTTC.

The chain recombines TRBV15 with TRBJ2-7; 8 bases match TRBD1. This CDR3 is 14 amino acids long. From germline, CDR1 is LNHNV and CDR2 YYDKDF (reference sequence). The V segment lost 6 bases and the J segment 0 bases; nucleotides outside the gene matches: 4. The CDR3 nucleotides read TGTGCCACCAGACAGACAGGGGACTCCTACGAGCAGTACTTC. Translated, it gives CATRQTGDSYEQYF.

The V call is TRBV6-5, the J call TRBJ1-2; 8 positions match TRBD1. CDR1 and CDR2 from the germline V gene are MNHEY and SVGAGI. The ends lost 9 bases at V and 6 bases at J; junction bases unmatched: 12. The CDR3 runs 14 residues. The CDR3: CASFGQGLNHGYTF. Written as DNA, the CDR3 is TGTGCCAGTTTTGGACAGGGTTTAAACCATGGCTACACCTTC.

This clone has a handful of counts. The CDR3 bases are TGTGCCAGCAGCCAAGCTAGCGGGGGACAATACGAGCAGTACGTC. This translates into CASSQASGGQYEQYV. The rearrangement uses TRBV3-1 (or the pseudogene TRBV3-2) and TRBJ2-7, with 10 bases fitting TRBD2. This CDR3 is 15 amino acids long. From germline, CDR1 is LGHDT and CDR2 YNNKEL (reference sequence). After removal of 1 base from V and 4 bases from J, the junction contained 4 bases not matched to a gene.

This clone was counted once. This rearrangement joins TRBV12-2 to TRBJ2-7; TRBD2, the D gene given by the table, was not confirmed from the DNA. TRBV12-2 is tagged as a pseudogene. The CDR3 loop spans 14 amino acids. CDR3 bases: TGTGCAGTTTCAAAGACCGGGGGGCTTTACGAGCAGTACGTC. Translated: CAVSKTGGLYEQYV.

The chain joins TRBV10-3 to TRBJ2-5, with TRBD1 identical over 11 bases. CDR1 ENHRY and CDR2 SYGVKD come from the germline V gene. V was clipped by 3 bases and J by 5 bases; unmatched bases: 5. The CDR3 extends over 15 amino acids. The CDR3 DNA follows: TGTGCCATCAGTGATTGGGGACAGGGGGAGGAGACCCAGTACTTC. Its protein product is CAISDWGQGEETQYF.

The chain joins TRBV19 to TRBJ1-5; possibly TRBD1 for D (6 bases). The germline V gene has CDR1 LNHDA and CDR2 SQIVND (reference sequence). The CDR3 covers 16 residues. V lost 2 bases and J lost 5, with 16 bases in between. The CDR3 sequence: CASSIFALGAYQPQHF. In nucleotides, the CDR3 is TGTGCCAGTAGTATATTTGCTTTGGGGGCGTATCAGCCCCAGCATTTT.

The chain has TRBV7-3 and TRBJ2-5; 7 bases are a match to TRBD2. Looked up from germline, CDR1 is SGHTA and CDR2 is FQGTGA. This CDR3 has 15 residues. The V segment lost 3 bases and the J segment 4 bases; nucleotides outside the gene matches: 8. Here the CDR3 DNA reads TGTGCCAGCAGCTTGGCAGCGGGGACGGGAGAGACCCAGTACTTC. Encoded protein: CASSLAAGTGETQYF.

The chain is built from TRBV6-6 and TRBJ1-1; TRBD1 agrees at 12 bases. The CDR3 is 16 amino acids. From germline, CDR1 is MNHNY and CDR2 SVGAGI (reference sequence). Trimming took 8 bases from V and 6 from J; bases not matched to a gene: 13. CDR3 DNA: TGTGCCAGCTTAACCGGGACAGGGGGCCTCGGGGCTGAAGCTTTCTTT. Residues: CASLTGTGGLGAEAFF.

A few counts support this clone. CDR3 sequence reads: CASSSQGAFGNTIYF. Written as DNA, the CDR3 is TGTGCCAGCAGTTCCCAGGGGGCCTTCGGAAACACCATATATTTT. The chain couples TRBV27 to TRBJ1-3, with 8 bases matching TRBD1. V was pared by 4 bases and J by 4 bases, with 6 bases of the junction left unmatched. The length of the CDR3 is 15 residues. Germline V gene lookup returns CDR1 MNHEY and CDR2 SMNVEV (reference sequence).

The chain is built from TRBV7-9 and TRBJ2-5, with a weak D call TRBD1 (6 bases). CDR3 length equals 15 residues. The V gene's germline CDR1 is SEHNR and CDR2 FQNEAQ (reference sequence). V lost 5 bases, J lost 3 bases, and 16 bases lay in between. The CDR3 here is CASSARQGLEETQYF. As DNA, the CDR3 is TGTGCCAGCAGCGCACGTCAGGGGTTGGAAGAGACCCAGTACTTC.

J is TRBJ1-1 and V is TRBV6-5, with TRBD1 identical over 8 bases. The junction had 5 bases not matched to a gene; V was cut back by 7 bases and J by 4 bases. From germline, CDR1 is MNHEY and CDR2 SVGAGI. The CDR3 spans 13 residues. CDR3 region: CASKMDRVTEAFF. The CDR3 coding sequence is TGTGCCAGCAAGATGGACAGGGTCACTGAAGCTTTCTTT.